The 23 T cell receptor beta chains below come from one sample, sequenced in a study of metastatic and nonmetastatic thyroid tumors. TCRdb recomputed clones from the PCR reads via MiXCR. This table holds over 20,000 clones, approximately 24% found once. Thyroid surgery was performed in patients who had received no treatment beforehand. Sequenced input: tumor tissue. The origin of the receptors is a male donor with papillary thyroid cancer or a benign thyroid nodule (not recorded which). Some clones in this sample may be carry-over from other donors' samples.

The V and J genes are TRBV28 and TRBJ2-7, with 7 nucleotides matching TRBD1. This CDR3 is 15 amino acids long. Per germline, CDR1 MDHEN and CDR2 SYDVKM. V was pared by 1 base and J by 2 bases, with 5 bases of the junction left unmatched. This CDR3 reads CASSLSVQGTYEQYF. CDR3 DNA: TGTGCCAGCAGTTTATCTGTACAGGGGACCTACGAGCAGTACTTC.

This clone was seen many times. This sequence joins TRBV27 and TRBJ2-7, with TRBD1 matching over 8 bases. Germline lookup yields CDR1 MNHEY and CDR2 SMNVEV (reference sequence). CDR3 size: 15 residues. V was pared by 6 bases and J by 3 bases, with 10 bases of the junction left unmatched. CDR3 sequence: CASRTRDRGGYEQYF. Written as DNA, the CDR3 is TGTGCCAGCAGGACGAGAGACAGGGGAGGCTACGAGCAGTACTTC.

This clone has a count of ten or more. CDR3 amino acids: CASSLDRVEQYF. CDR3 in DNA: TGTGCCAGCAGTCTAGACAGGGTCGAGCAGTACTTC. The chain joins TRBV12-3 or TRBV12-4 to TRBJ2-7; TRBD1 matches 7 bases. With V trimmed by 5 bases and J by 6 bases, 4 bases remained unmatched. The CDR3 sequence is 12 residues long.

This clone is medium-sized by share. This chain links TRBV30 with TRBJ1-6, with a weak D call TRBD1 (5 bases). The CDR3 loop spans 18 amino acids. CDR1 is GTSNPN and CDR2 is SVGIG in the germline V gene (reference sequence). Between the trimmed V and J ends, which lost 1 base and 0 bases, there was a span of 16 bases. Here the CDR3 DNA reads TGTGCCTGGAGTGCCGGGACCGAAAAAAGCTCCTATAATTCACCCCTCCACTTT. This gives the protein CAWSAGTEKSSYNSPLHF.

This clone has a count of ten or more. This chain uses TRBV7-8 with TRBJ1-5, with D possibly matching TRBD1 (5 bases). The germline V gene encodes CDR1 SGHVS and CDR2 FQNEAQ. V gave up 2 bases and J gave up 0 bases, with 11 bases separating them. The CDR3 runs 16 residues. The CDR3 DNA reads TGTGCCAGCAGCTTATGGACACTGTATAGCAATCAGCCCCAGCATTTT. This translates into CASSLWTLYSNQPQHF.

The V and J genes are TRBV6-5 and TRBJ1-2, with D possibly matching TRBD1 (5 bases). The CDR3 totals 15 residues. Germline assignment: CDR1 MNHEY and CDR2 SVGAGI. With 2 bases removed from V and 0 bases from J, the gap between germline ends came to 10 bases. The CDR3 region is CASSYVGASNYGYTF. DNA of the CDR3: TGTGCCAGCAGTTACGTCGGGGCCTCTAACTATGGCTACACCTTC.

This clone was seen at least ten times. The chain is built from TRBV20-1 and TRBJ1-1; the D gene is possibly TRBD1 (6 bases). Trimming cost V 6 bases and J 1 base, with 18 bases left between them. The V gene's germline CDR1 is DFQATT and CDR2 SNEGSKA (reference sequence). The CDR3 sequence is 15 residues long. The CDR3: CSALATGRGNTEAFF. DNA of the CDR3: TGCAGTGCCTTAGCAACAGGGAGGGGGAACACTGAAGCTTTCTTT.

This clone has at least ten counts. The rearrangement links TRBV11-3 to TRBJ2-1, with 7 nucleotides matching TRBD2. With V trimmed by 4 bases and J by 4 bases, 10 bases remained unmatched. The CDR3 consists of 16 residues. Germline V gene data show CDR1 as SGHNT and CDR2 as YENEEA. Here the CDR3 reads CASSSTPSGTYNEQFF. The CDR3 nucleotides are TGTGCCAGCAGCTCGACGCCGAGCGGGACTTACAATGAGCAGTTCTTC.

V is TRBV5-6 and J is TRBJ2-7, with TRBD2 as a possible D gene (6 bases). Looked up from germline, CDR1 is SGHDT and CDR2 is YYEEEE. The V end was cut by 7 bases, the J end by 0 bases, with 17 bases between. The CDR3 runs to 15 residues. The CDR3 sequence is CASGRRARYSYEQYF. The CDR3, as DNA: TGTGCCAGCGGTCGGAGGGCACGATACTCCTACGAGCAGTACTTC.

This clone was seen at least ten times. This chain joins TRBV14 and TRBJ1-1; D might be TRBD1 (6 bases). The germline V gene has CDR1 SGHDN and CDR2 FVKESK. This CDR3 contains 15 residues. Trimming took off 0 bases at V and 1 base at J, with 9 bases between the two ends. The CDR3 DNA is TGTGCCAGCAGCCAAGATAGAGGGGGGAACACTGAAGCTTTCTTT. Its protein product is CASSQDRGGNTEAFF.

This clone was found many times. The chain joins TRBV27 to TRBJ1-5; possibly TRBD1 for D (5 bases). The CDR3 consists of 14 residues. Germline V gene sequence: CDR1 MNHEY, CDR2 SMNVEV (reference sequence). Trimming took off 3 bases at V and 1 base at J, with 7 bases between the two ends. DNA of the CDR3: TGTGCCAGCAGTTTGCAGGGAAGCAATCAGCCCCAGCATTTT. Translated, it gives CASSLQGSNQPQHF.

This chain joins TRBV6-6 and TRBJ2-1, with TRBD2 identical over 12 bases. The CDR3 is made up of 16 amino acids. V shed 2 bases and J 10 bases; nucleotides not matched to a gene: 9. The germline gives CDR1 MNHNY, CDR2 SVGAGI (reference sequence). The CDR3, as DNA: TGTGCCAGCAGTTACGGGCTAGCGGGAGGGGGGACGGAGCAGTTCTTC. Amino acid sequence: CASSYGLAGGGTEQFF.

As to this clone: Germline is not matched at one junction end, which may reflect a read error. Here the CDR3 reads CSSSDRSTGANVQTF. The DNA for the CDR3 is TGTTCCAGCAGCGACAGGTCTACTGGGGCCAACGTCCAGACTTTC. The chain employs TRBV6-1 and TRBJ2-6, with a weak D call TRBD1 (6 bases). Germline CDR1 MNHNS, CDR2 SASEGT. The CDR3 runs to 15 residues.

This clone has a handful of counts. Being one base from a much bigger clone, this may be a read error. Additional DNA sequences in this sample encode the identical CDR3. The chain joins TRBV15 to TRBJ1-1; TRBD1 is a possible D gene (5 bases). The CDR3 has 16 residues. CDR1 and CDR2 (germline): LNHNV, YYDKDF (reference sequence). V was trimmed by 3 bases and J by 1 base, leaving 15 bases between them. The CDR3 sequence is CATSSPSGGTNTEAFF. The CDR3 DNA reads as TGTGCCACCAGCAGCCCCTCCGGTGGGACGAACACTGAAGCTTTCTTT.

A remark on this clone: Germline and junction disagree at one end, which may indicate a read error. The rearrangement links TRBV20-1 to TRBJ2-5; unclear D gene. Germline CDR1 reads DFQATT; CDR2 reads SNEGSKA (reference sequence). The CDR3 is 11 amino acids. The CDR3 sequence: CSAYIQETQYF. CDR3 sequence (DNA): TGCAGTGCTTACATTCAGGAGACACAGTACTTC.

The CDR3, as DNA: TGTGCCAGCAGCCAAGACCCCCTCGGGGGATCCTTTGGCTACACCTTC. Encoded protein: CASSQDPLGGSFGYTF. The rearrangement joins TRBV3-1 to TRBJ1-2, with D possibly TRBD1 on 5 matching bases. Per germline, CDR1 LGHDT and CDR2 YNNKEL (reference sequence). Deletions cut 0 bases from V and 7 bases from J, with 18 bases between. The length of the CDR3 is 16 residues. The full variable domain, its missing parts supplied by reference TRBV3-1 and TRBJ1-2, is DTAVSQTPKYLVTQMGNDKSIKCEQNLGHDTMYWYKQDSKKFLKIMFSYNNKELIINETVPNRFSPKSPDKAHLNLHINSLELGDSAVYFCASSQDPLGGSFGYTFGSGTRLTVV.

This clone was recorded at least ten times. The chain has TRBV28 and TRBJ2-5; the D is unclear. Germline CDR1 is MDHEN and CDR2 is SYDVKM. Trimming took 3 bases from V and 5 from J, leaving 10 bases between them. The CDR3 length is 13 residues. The CDR3 DNA sequence: TGTGCCAGCAGTTTTCCCTCCCTGGAGACCCAGTACTTC. This codes for CASSFPSLETQYF.

This clone has a count of ten or more. The rearrangement uses TRBV10-1 and TRBJ1-2; D not certain. In germline, CDR1 is WNHNN, CDR2 SYGVQD (reference sequence). V lost 8 bases to trimming and J lost 3 bases, with 19 bases between them. This CDR3 has 15 amino acids. CDR3 sequence reads: CASSRTAGSDYGYTF. CDR3 DNA sequence: TGCGCCAGCTCCCGAACCGCGGGGTCTGACTATGGCTACACCTTC.

The chain links TRBV20-1 to TRBJ2-6; D is undetermined. The CDR3 contains 13 residues. CDR1 DFQATT and CDR2 SNEGSKA come from the germline V gene (reference sequence). Trimming took off 6 bases at V and 1 base at J, with 7 bases between the two ends. Written as DNA, the CDR3 is TGCAGTGCCCCGGATTCTGGGGCCAACGTCCTGACTTTC. Protein product: CSAPDSGANVLTF.

This clone appeared a single time. The same CDR3 can be traced to other DNA sequences in this sample. The chain couples TRBV6-1 to TRBJ2-7; tentative D call: TRBD2 (5 bases). Germline values: CDR1 MNHNS, CDR2 SASEGT. This CDR3 spans 15 amino acids. V was shortened by 7 bases and J by 4 bases, with 20 bases between the two germline ends. CDR3 bases: TGTGCCAGCACCACGGTTGGTGGGAGCTCGTACGAGCAGTACTTC. Its protein is CASTTVGGSSYEQYF.

J is TRBJ2-7 and V is TRBV20-1; 9 positions agree with TRBD1. The CDR3 has 13 residues. V shed 4 bases and J 5 bases; nucleotides not matched to a gene: 6. Germline V lookup: CDR1 DFQATT, CDR2 SNEGSKA (reference sequence). CDR3 coding DNA: TGCAGTGCTACAGGGACAGGGTTCCACGAGCAGTACTTC. It encodes CSATGTGFHEQYF.

This clone is judged medium-sized. CDR3 sequence (DNA): TGTGCCAGCTCACCTCTGACGGGGGGAAGCTCTGGAAACACCATATATTTT. Protein sequence: CASSPLTGGSSGNTIYF. V usage is TRBV18 and J usage is TRBJ1-3, with D tentatively TRBD1 (5 bases). V lost 3 bases and J 0 bases, leaving 15 bases between the germline ends. Germline assignment: CDR1 KGHSH and CDR2 LQKENI. The CDR3 contains 17 residues. The whole variable domain, filled in from reference TRBV18 and TRBJ1-3, reads NAGVMQNPRHLVRRRGQEARLRCSPMKGHSHVYWYRQLPEEGLKFMVYLQKENIIDESGMPKERFSAEFPKEGPSILRIQQVVRGDSAAYFCASSPLTGGSSGNTIYFGEGSWLTVV.

This clone was picked up many times. The sample carries other DNA sequences with the same CDR3. The chain links TRBV19 to TRBJ1-1; D is perhaps TRBD1 (5 bases). The V gene's germline CDR1 is LNHDA and CDR2 SQIVND (reference sequence). The germline V and J ends were trimmed by 3 bases and 0 bases, with 5 bases remaining between them. The CDR3 is made up of 13 amino acids. The CDR3 DNA sequence: TGTGCCAGTAGTATGACAGTGAACACTGAAGCTTTCTTT. It encodes CASSMTVNTEAFF.